The present entry profiles one T cell receptor (beta chain) with its context. This sample stems from a study of PD-L1 blockade in urothelial cancer. Only in-frame clones appear in the TCRdb table, and some are missing; sequencing was by immunoSEQ multiplex PCR. The data contain 30,000 to 40,000 clones, 84% of them singletons. V was cut by 3 bases and J by 7 bases, with 7 bases left in between. Germline assignment: CDR1 MDHEN and CDR2 SYDVKM. The CDR3 runs 13 residues. The material was PBMCs, obtained around atezolizumab (anti-PD-L1) treatment. The clonotype was recovered from a man in his fifties or sixties with urothelial cancer. V is TRBV28 and J is TRBJ1-6; D possibly corresponds to TRBD1 (5 bases). The CDR3 here is CASSLWTNSPLHF. CDR3 in DNA: TGTGCCAGCAGTTTGTGGACAAATTCACCCCTCCACTTT.